This TCR beta chain emerged from a study of regulatory T cells in long-lasting Graves disease. General observations from the study: Repertoires from persistent disease leaned toward TRBV28, TRBJ1-2 and TRBJ2-5.

This clonotype has more than one count but fewer than ten. Its antigen remains unknown. Assembly of TCR beta libraries relied on iRepertoire HTBI primers together with Arm-PCR of CDR3 regions. TCRdb reanalysed the multiplex PCR reads using MiXCR and keeps one entry per CDR3 protein. The sample carries 450,000 to 500,000 distinct CDR3 sequences, about 17% recorded once. The germline gives CDR1 SQVTM, CDR2 ANQGSEA. Trimming stripped 7 bases from V and 7 bases from J, with 14 bases between. This CDR3 has 11 amino acids. Time point meaning: newly diagnosed GD, antithyroid drugs for less than 3 months. PBMCs were the source of the RNA used for TCR sequencing. These data are also associated with another study on T cells in Graves' hyperthyroidism and ophthalmopathy.

The rearrangement joins TRBV29-1 to TRBJ2-7; D remains ambiguous. The source was peripheral blood mononuclear cells (PBMCs), collected at new diagnosis, from a patient treated with antithyroid drugs. The receptor's source is a man between 40 and 49 years old with Graves disease. In DNA form, the CDR3 reads TGCAGCGCCGCGTCCGAACGGGAGCAGTACTTC. Its translation is CSAASEREQYF.